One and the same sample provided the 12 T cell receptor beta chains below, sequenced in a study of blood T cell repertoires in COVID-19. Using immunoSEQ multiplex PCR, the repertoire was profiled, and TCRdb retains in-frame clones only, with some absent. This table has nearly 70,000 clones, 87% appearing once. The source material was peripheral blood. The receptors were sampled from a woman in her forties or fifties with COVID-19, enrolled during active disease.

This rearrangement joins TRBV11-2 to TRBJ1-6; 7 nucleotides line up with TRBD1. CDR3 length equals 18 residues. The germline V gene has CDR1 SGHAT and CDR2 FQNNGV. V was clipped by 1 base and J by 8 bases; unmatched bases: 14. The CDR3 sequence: CASSLAPPGQDRDSPLHF. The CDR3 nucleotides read TGTGCCAGCAGCTTAGCCCCTCCCGGACAGGATCGTGATTCACCCCTCCACTTT.

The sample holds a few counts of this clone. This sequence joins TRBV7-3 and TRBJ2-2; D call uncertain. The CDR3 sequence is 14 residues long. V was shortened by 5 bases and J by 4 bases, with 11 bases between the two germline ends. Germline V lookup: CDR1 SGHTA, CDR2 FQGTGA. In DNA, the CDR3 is TGTGCCAGCAGCCCTATTGGTGTCACCGGGGAGCTGTTTTTT. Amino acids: CASSPIGVTGELFF.

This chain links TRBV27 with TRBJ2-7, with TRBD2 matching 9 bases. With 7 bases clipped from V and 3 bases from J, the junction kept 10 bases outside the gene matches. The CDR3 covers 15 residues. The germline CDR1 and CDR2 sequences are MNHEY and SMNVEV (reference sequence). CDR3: CASTGRGLALYEQYF. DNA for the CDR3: TGTGCCAGCACGGGGCGGGGACTAGCCCTCTACGAGCAGTACTTC.

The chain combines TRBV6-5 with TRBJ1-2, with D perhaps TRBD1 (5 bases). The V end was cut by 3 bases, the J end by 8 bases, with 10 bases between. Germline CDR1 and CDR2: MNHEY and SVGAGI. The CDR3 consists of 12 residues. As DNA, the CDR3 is TGTGCCAGCAGTTATGGGGCGGACGGCTACACCTTC. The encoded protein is CASSYGADGYTF.

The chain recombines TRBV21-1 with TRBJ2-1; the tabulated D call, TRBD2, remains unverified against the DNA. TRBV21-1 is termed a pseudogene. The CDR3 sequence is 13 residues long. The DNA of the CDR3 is TGTGCCAGCAGCTTTTTCGGAGGCGATGAGCAGTTCTTC. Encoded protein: CASSFFGGDEQFF.

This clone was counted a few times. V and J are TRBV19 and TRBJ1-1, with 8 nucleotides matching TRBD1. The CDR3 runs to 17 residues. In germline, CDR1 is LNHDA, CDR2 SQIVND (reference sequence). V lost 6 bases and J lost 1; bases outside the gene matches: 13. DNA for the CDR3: TGTGCCAGTAGCATCACCGCAACCGGGACAGGGAACACTGAAGCTTTCTTT. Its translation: CASSITATGTGNTEAFF.

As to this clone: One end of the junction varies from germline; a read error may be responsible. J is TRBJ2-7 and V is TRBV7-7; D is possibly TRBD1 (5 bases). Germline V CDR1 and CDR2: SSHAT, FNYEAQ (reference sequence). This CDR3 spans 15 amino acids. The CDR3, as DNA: TGTGCTAGCAGCTTCACAACCACAACAGGCTACGAGCAGTACTTC. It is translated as CASSFTTTTGYEQYF.

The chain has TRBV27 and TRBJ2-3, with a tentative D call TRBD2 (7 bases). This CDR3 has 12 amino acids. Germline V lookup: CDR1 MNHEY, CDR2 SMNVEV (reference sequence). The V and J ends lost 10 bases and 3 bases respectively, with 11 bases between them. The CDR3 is CATGGWTDTQYF. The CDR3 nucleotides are TGTGCCACGGGGGGCTGGACAGATACGCAGTATTTT.

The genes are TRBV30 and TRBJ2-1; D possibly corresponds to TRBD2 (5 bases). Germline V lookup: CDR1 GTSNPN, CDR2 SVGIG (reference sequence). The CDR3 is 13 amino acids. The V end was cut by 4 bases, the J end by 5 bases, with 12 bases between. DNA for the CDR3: TGTGCCTGGACCGGTCATAGCGACAATGAGCAGTTCTTC. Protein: CAWTGHSDNEQFF.

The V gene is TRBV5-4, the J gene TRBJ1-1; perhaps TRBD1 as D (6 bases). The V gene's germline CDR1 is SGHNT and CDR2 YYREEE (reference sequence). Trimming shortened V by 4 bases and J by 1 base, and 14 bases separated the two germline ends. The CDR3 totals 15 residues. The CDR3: CASSQDRKPNTEAFF. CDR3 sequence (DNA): TGTGCCAGCAGCCAGGACAGAAAACCGAACACTGAAGCTTTCTTT.

The CDR3 DNA reads as TGTGCCACCAGTGATTTCGGGAGGGACAGCACAGATACGCAGTATTTT. Amino acid sequence: CATSDFGRDSTDTQYF. V is TRBV24-1 and J is TRBJ2-3; 8 nucleotides line up with TRBD2. The CDR3 runs 16 residues. V shed 1 base, J shed 0 bases, and the junction held 2 bases outside the gene matches. In germline, CDR1 is KGHDR, CDR2 SFDVKD.

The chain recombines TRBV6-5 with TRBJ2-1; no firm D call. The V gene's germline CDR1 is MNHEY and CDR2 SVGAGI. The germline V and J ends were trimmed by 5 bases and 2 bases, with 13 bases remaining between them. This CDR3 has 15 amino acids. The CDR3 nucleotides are TGTGCCAGCAGTCCCACAGCTAACCCCTACAATGAGCAGTTCTTC. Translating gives CASSPTANPYNEQFF.